This is a list of T cell receptor beta chains from one sample in a study of T cell responses to AZD1222 COVID-19 vaccine. Produced via immunoSEQ multiplex PCR; TCRdb's table is partial and in-frame only. Here the sample spans 170,000 or so clones, approximately 90% being singletons. Sample: peripheral blood, taken on day 0 of AZD1222 vaccination. All receptors derive from an adult in good health. Each CDR3 is given with its conserved first and last residue.

V gene	CDR3 protein
TRBV20-1	CSASDRYEQYF
TRBV4-2	CASSQDGHTIYF
TRBV7-2	CASSSKTGATQPQHF
TRBV5-1	CASSLRTGGAYGYTF
TRBV28	CASSFPGGQTYGYTF
TRBV2	CASSELKTGELFF
TRBV5-4	CAYSGGQKNQPQHF
TRBV10-2	CASSESATGPYGYTF
TRBV9	CASSGGSYGETQYF
TRBV2	CASSGGRENTEAFF
TRBV7-3	CASSSQDGQHEQFF
TRBV6-5	CASSHPRLTGDEQFF
TRBV30	CAWSGGDTLAKNIQYF
TRBV30	CAWSHHGTPQYF
TRBV5-1	CASSLQGTAAYNEQFF
TRBV4-3	CASSQDPLGNYEQYF
TRBV7-3	CASSLTPSGVGVAKNIQYF
TRBV5-4	CASSLDRGQWVNTEAFF
TRBV27	CASSPGSRGSNEQFF
TRBV6-1	CASSLQGNQPQHF
TRBV5-4	CASSSRGGESYNEQFF
TRBV9	CASSAQGRGYTF
TRBV7-9	CASSRDRGAFF
TRBV6-5	CASSYSSGPSTEAFF
TRBV6-5	CASNRRQELTGELFF
TRBV11-2	CASSLGRGEMMAQHF
TRBV27	CASRSGYGYTF
TRBV7-9	CASSLAGEYRGEGYTF
TRBV5-4	CASSLAGGPPSYEQYF
TRBV19	CASTLRGGGYTF
TRBV3-1/TRBV3-2	CASSPREGYEQYF
TRBV6-2/TRBV6-3	CASSSFQRLEFSQYF